The clone carrying this T cell receptor beta chain was recorded at least ten times. The data stem from a study of T cells in Graves' hyperthyroidism and ophthalmopathy. The CDR3 extends over 13 amino acids. Germline V lookup: CDR1 MNHEY, CDR2 SVGAGI. V dropped 7 bases and J dropped 8; count of bases not matched to a gene: 8. The TCR beta CDR3 regions underwent amplification using RNA transcripts as the source. When the TCR CDR3 underwent first-round RT-PCR, the HTBI primer set was used. From the multiplex PCR reads, TCRdb called clonotypes with MiXCR, one entry per CDR3 protein. This sample carries 270,000 or so distinct CDR3 sequences, about 25% of them seen once, and the ten largest clones take 20% to 30%.

The clonotype was recovered from a man aged 35-49 years with Graves' hyperthyroidism that later progressed to Graves' ophthalmopathy. Material for sequencing was blood. The gene calls are TRBV6-5 and TRBJ1-2, with 9 bases that match TRBD1. The CDR3 sequence: CASTRQGGLGYTF. DNA of the CDR3: TGTGCCAGCACCAGACAGGGGGGTTTAGGCTACACCTTC.